This T cell receptor beta chain was identified in a study of T cell responses to AZD1222 COVID-19 vaccine. Trimming took 3 bases from V and 7 from J, leaving 20 bases between them. CDR1 and CDR2 (germline): SGHRS, YFSETQ. The CDR3 runs 16 residues. Using immunoSEQ multiplex PCR, the repertoire was profiled, and TCRdb retains in-frame clones only, with some absent. In the table there are 100,000 or so clones, approximately 90% of which are singletons. This clone has only one observation. Its antigen is currently unknown. The study, taken as a whole, reports: A mostly white British donor set with more females was recruited, and clonal diversity was possibly underestimated.

The sequences come from peripheral blood, collected on day 0 of AZD1222 vaccination. This sequence joins TRBV5-1 and TRBJ2-1, with D perhaps TRBD2 (6 bases). The receptor comes from an adult in good health. CDR3 DNA: TGCGCCAGCAGCTATTGGGTGCGGCTAGCGTTGAATGAGCAGTTCTTC. Translated: CASSYWVRLALNEQFF. Full variable domain (remainder filled in from reference TRBV5-1 and TRBJ2-1): KAGVTQTPRYLIKTRGQQVTLSCSPISGHRSVSWYQQTPGQGLQFLFEYFSETQRNKGNFPGRFSGRQFSNSRSEMNVSTLELGDSALYLCASSYWVRLALNEQFFGPGTRLTVL.